What follows describes a single TCR beta chain. Its antigen is undetermined. Researchers reported that CD8 memory united CD45RO+ cells with CCR7-negative CD45RA+ TemRA cells. The sample originates from a study of shared clonotypes between healthy human individuals. The overall study: Donor ages ranged 18 to 49 years: a couple of women, a few men. Broader study findings: In general, naive subsets displayed greater estimated richness than memory subsets did.

TCRdb's table, derived via immunoSEQ multiplex PCR, lists solely in-frame clones and lacks some. The sample includes about 690,000 clones, 90% seen only once; the top ten take around a third. V lost 6 bases to trimming and J lost 3 bases, with 23 bases between them. CDR3 length: 18 amino acids. CDR1 is SNHLY, CDR2 FYNNEI, per germline. The sample was memory CD8+ T cells from PBMCs. Subset of the sample: CD45RO+ cells pooled with CCR7-negative TemRA cells. The chain recombines TRBV2 with TRBJ2-2, with TRBD2 as a possible D gene (5 bases). This TCR was sampled from a man aged 18 to 30 in good health. Some clones in this sample may be carry-over from other donors' samples. CDR3 sequence: CASSPLYPNWGDTGELFF. The DNA of the CDR3 is TGTGCCAGCAGCCCCCTTTATCCCAATTGGGGAGACACCGGGGAGCTGTTTTTT.